Following are 6 T cell receptor beta chains from one sample sequenced in a study of post-analysis software for immune sequencing data. Unique molecular identifiers had been added to the TCR beta cDNA libraries. TCRdb recomputed calls from the PCR reads with MiXCR, one row per CDR3 protein. The sample carries about 680,000 distinct CDR3 sequences, 59% recorded once. Findings and caveats of the study: TRBV5-6, TRBV5-1 and TRBV20-1 were among four or five TRBV segments more frequent in patients than controls.

These receptors have no known antigen. Sequenced sample: blood. Receptors were obtained from a girl aged 2 to 10 with multiple sclerosis.

This clonotype was observed a handful of times. The chain is built from TRBV6-4 and TRBJ2-1; 8 bases match TRBD2. The CDR3 runs to 17 residues. CDR1 is MRHNA, CDR2 SNTAGT, per germline. J gave up 1 base and V 4 bases, and 9 bases lay outside the gene matches. Here the CDR3 reads CASSVLGAGASYNEQFF. DNA of the CDR3: TGTGCCAGCAGTGTCCTTGGAGCGGGAGCGTCCTACAATGAGCAGTTCTTC.

This clonotype was recorded once. CDR3 in amino acids: CASGPQGPQYF. CDR3 in DNA: TGTGCCAGCGGTCCCCAGGGACCGCAGTACTTC. This chain connects TRBV25-1 to TRBJ2-7; either TRBD1 or TRBD2 may supply D (5 bases each). V was trimmed by 8 bases and J by 9 bases, leaving 14 bases between them. The CDR3 contains 11 residues. Germline CDR1 and CDR2: MGHDK and SYGVNS.

The chain has TRBV29-1 and TRBJ1-2; D is ambiguous. CDR3 size: 12 residues. Trimming removed 4 bases from V and 0 bases from J, with 6 bases in between. CDR1 is SQVTM, CDR2 ANQGSEA, per germline. For the CDR3, the DNA is TGCAGCGTTGGTACTACTAACTATGGCTACACCTTC. It encodes CSVGTTNYGYTF.

The V gene is TRBV7-9, the J gene TRBJ2-5; possibly TRBD2 for D (6 bases). The CDR3 runs 14 residues. The germline V gene has CDR1 SEHNR and CDR2 FQNEAQ (reference sequence). Trimming shortened V by 4 bases and J by 4 bases, and 13 bases separated the two germline ends. CDR3 region: CASSSGGTGETQYF. In nucleotides, the CDR3 is TGTGCCAGCAGCTCGGGCGGGACCGGAGAGACCCAGTACTTC.

The chain recombines TRBV5-1 with TRBJ2-3; TRBD1 matches at 7 bases. The germline gives CDR1 SGHRS, CDR2 YFSETQ. Trimming cost V 4 bases and J 2 bases; bases outside gene matches: 13. The CDR3 is 17 residues long. The CDR3 protein is CASSPAPGTATTDTQYF. The CDR3 coding sequence is TGCGCCAGCAGCCCCGCGCCCGGGACAGCCACCACAGATACGCAGTATTTT. Full variable domain (missing parts from reference TRBV5-1 and TRBJ2-3): KAGVTQTPRYLIKTRGQQVTLSCSPISGHRSVSWYQQTPGQGLQFLFEYFSETQRNKGNFPGRFSGRQFSNSRSEMNVSTLELGDSALYLCASSPAPGTATTDTQYFGPGTRLTVL.

The chain combines TRBV3-1 with TRBJ2-3; D ambiguous. The ends were cut back, 3 bases at V and 2 bases at J, with 9 bases in the middle. The CDR3 is made up of 14 amino acids. Germline V CDR1 and CDR2: LGHDT, YNNKEL (reference sequence). CDR3 nucleotide sequence: TGTGCCAGCAGCCATGACGTATACACAGATACGCAGTATTTT. Amino acids: CASSHDVYTDTQYF.